These T cell receptor beta chains were read from a single sample in a study of T-cell memory formation after mild COVID-19. Via MiXCR, TCRdb re-called the 5' RACE reads, giving one row per CDR3 protein. Here the sample spans fewer than 500,000 distinct CDR3 sequences, around 27% being singletons. Sequenced: PBMCs or a T cell subset sorted from them (not recorded which). The receptors were sampled from an adult woman who had mild COVID-19 (a few samples of this study predate the infection). Cell type and time point are not known. Both conserved end residues are part of each CDR3. D genes are given only for firm matches. Clone size is shown for a subset of rows, as once, few, many or a class of expanded clone.

J: TRBJ2-5
V: TRBV5-1
size: -
D: -
DNA: TGCGCCAGCAGCTTGGGAGGCGGTAAAGAGACCCAGTACTTC
CDR3: CASSLGGGKETQYF

J: TRBJ2-2
V: TRBV5-6
size: -
D: TRBD2
DNA: TGTGCCAGCAGCTCAGGGACTAGCGGACTCACCGGGGAGCTGTTTTTT
CDR3: CASSSGTSGLTGELFF

J: TRBJ2-5
V: TRBV6-1
size: -
D: TRBD1
DNA: TGTGCCAGCAGTGCCGGACAGGGAAACCAAGAGACCCAGTACTTC
CDR3: CASSAGQGNQETQYF

J: TRBJ1-5
V: TRBV12-3/TRBV12-4
size: -
D: -
DNA: TGTGCCAGCAACAGAAGGGGCAATCAGCCCCAGCATTTT
CDR3: CASNRRGNQPQHF

J: TRBJ2-1
V: TRBV2
size: -
D: TRBD1
DNA: TGTGCCAGCAGTGGGAGTGACAGGGTTAATGAGCAGTTCTTC
CDR3: CASSGSDRVNEQFF

J: TRBJ2-7
V: TRBV18
size: -
D: TRBD1
DNA: TGTGCCAGCTCACCGGGCGGGACAGGGGGCGTTCACGAGCAGTACTTC
CDR3: CASSPGGTGGVHEQYF

J: TRBJ2-7
V: TRBV11-1
size: few
D: TRBD2
DNA: TGTGCCAGCAGCACCTCTAGCGGTACGCGGCACGAGCAGTACTTC
CDR3: CASSTSSGTRHEQYF

J: TRBJ2-1
V: TRBV20-1
size: few
D: -
DNA: TGCAGTGCTAGCAGGACTGTATACAATGAGCAGTTCTTC
CDR3: CSASRTVYNEQFF

J: TRBJ1-5
V: TRBV18
size: many
D: TRBD1
DNA: TGTGCCAGCTCACCAGCGGACAGGGGCAATCAGCCCCAGCATTTT
CDR3: CASSPADRGNQPQHF

J: TRBJ2-1
V: TRBV7-9
size: few
D: TRBD1
DNA: TGTGCCAGCAGCTCCCCCCCAGGGGGCCGTGACAATGAGCAGTTCTTC
CDR3: CASSSPPGGRDNEQFF

J: TRBJ1-1
V: TRBV5-1
size: -
D: TRBD1
DNA: TGCGCCAGCAGCTTGGACGGACAGGGAGGCACTGAAGCTTTCTTT
CDR3: CASSLDGQGGTEAFF

J: TRBJ2-5
V: TRBV6-5
size: few
D: TRBD2
DNA: TGTGCCAGCAGAAACCTAGCGGGGGGCCGAGAGACCCAGTACTTC
CDR3: CASRNLAGGRETQYF

J: TRBJ2-5
V: TRBV5-1
size: few
D: TRBD2
DNA: TGCGCCAGCAGCTTCGGGACTAGCGGGAGGTCAGAGACCCAGTACTTC
CDR3: CASSFGTSGRSETQYF

J: TRBJ2-4
V: TRBV3-1
size: many
D: -
DNA: TGTGCCAGCAGCCAAGATATAGGCATTCAGTACTTC
CDR3: CASSQDIGIQYF

J: TRBJ1-2
V: TRBV7-3
size: -
D: -
DNA: TGTGCCAGCAGCCCCGGGCAGAGCGAGGGCTACACCTTC
CDR3: CASSPGQSEGYTF

J: TRBJ2-4
V: TRBV6-6
size: -
D: TRBD1
DNA: TGTGCCAGCAGTTCGACAGGGGTCGCTTACTTC
CDR3: CASSSTGVAYF

J: TRBJ1-2
V: TRBV4-1
size: few
D: -
DNA: TGCGCCAGCAGCCAAGATTGGCATACTAACTATGGCTACACCTTC
CDR3: CASSQDWHTNYGYTF

J: TRBJ2-5
V: TRBV15
size: few
D: -
DNA: TGTGCCACCAGCAGGGGGACACAGGGAAATCAAGAGACCCAGTACTTC
CDR3: CATSRGTQGNQETQYF

J: TRBJ1-2
V: TRBV7-8
size: -
D: TRBD1
DNA: TGTGCCAGCAGCTCTCCGACAGGGCAGCACTATGGCTACACCTTC
CDR3: CASSSPTGQHYGYTF

J: TRBJ2-2
V: TRBV11-2
size: few
D: -
DNA: TGTGCCAGCAGTTACCCGGAGGAGCTGTTTTTT
CDR3: CASSYPEELFF

J: TRBJ2-7
V: TRBV20-1
size: -
D: TRBD1
DNA: TGCAGTGCTAACAGGGGGCTCTACGAGCAGTACTTC
CDR3: CSANRGLYEQYF

J: TRBJ1-4
V: TRBV7-2
size: -
D: -
DNA: TGTGCCAGCAGGCAGGGAGGGGCCACTAATGAAAAACTGTTTTTT
CDR3: CASRQGGATNEKLFF

J: TRBJ1-1
V: TRBV2
size: -
D: -
DNA: TGTGCCAGCAGTGAAGAATGGAGCACTGAAGCTTTCTTT
CDR3: CASSEEWSTEAFF

J: TRBJ1-2
V: TRBV20-1
size: few
D: TRBD1
DNA: TGCAGTGCCGACGACAGGGGGAACTATGGCTACACCTTC
CDR3: CSADDRGNYGYTF

J: TRBJ1-5
V: TRBV19
size: few
D: -
DNA: TGTGCCAGTAGTACTAGACATTCTAGCAATCAGCCCCAGCATTTT
CDR3: CASSTRHSSNQPQHF

J: TRBJ1-1
V: TRBV6-6
size: -
D: -
DNA: TGTGCCAGCAGTTACTTCATTTCGGACACTGAAGCTTTCTTT
CDR3: CASSYFISDTEAFF

J: TRBJ2-4
V: TRBV7-3
size: -
D: -
DNA: TGTGCCAGCAGCTTAACCCCGGGAGCCAAAAACATTCAGTACTTC
CDR3: CASSLTPGAKNIQYF

J: TRBJ2-7
V: TRBV9
size: -
D: TRBD1
DNA: TGTGCCAGCAGCGCATCCGGGACAGGGCGTAACGAGCAGTACTTC
CDR3: CASSASGTGRNEQYF

J: TRBJ1-1
V: TRBV14
size: few
D: -
DNA: TGTGCCAGCAGCCAAGATTTCTCCTCAATAACTTCGAACACTGAAGCTTTCTTT
CDR3: CASSQDFSSITSNTEAFF

J: TRBJ2-7
V: TRBV13
size: few
D: TRBD1
DNA: TGTGCCAGCAGCTTAGGCAACAGGGGCGTATACTACGAGCAGTACTTC
CDR3: CASSLGNRGVYYEQYF

J: TRBJ1-2
V: TRBV7-9
size: few
D: -
DNA: TGTGCCAGCACCATCGCAGGGCGCTATGGCTACACCTTC
CDR3: CASTIAGRYGYTF

J: TRBJ1-2
V: TRBV29-1
size: -
D: TRBD1
DNA: TGCAGCGTTAACATACAGGGGGGCTATGGCTACACCTTC
CDR3: CSVNIQGGYGYTF

J: TRBJ2-3
V: TRBV19
size: -
D: -
DNA: TGTGCCAGTAGTATCCCCGTGGCAGCCATCACAGATACGCAGTATTTT
CDR3: CASSIPVAAITDTQYF

J: TRBJ1-2
V: TRBV30
size: -
D: -
DNA: TGTGCCTGGAGGTCCGGGGGCTATGGCTACACCTTC
CDR3: CAWRSGGYGYTF

J: TRBJ2-1
V: TRBV7-6
size: -
D: TRBD2
DNA: TGTGCCAGCAGCGATAGCGGGAGTATCTACAATGAGCAGTTCTTC
CDR3: CASSDSGSIYNEQFF

J: TRBJ2-5
V: TRBV7-3
size: few
D: TRBD1
DNA: TGTGCCAGCACCTACTACAGGGGGCCCGGAACCTGTTTCCAAGAGACCCAGTACTTC
CDR3: CASTYYRGPGTCFQETQYF

J: TRBJ2-7
V: TRBV28
size: few
D: TRBD2
DNA: TGTGCCAGCAGTTTTACCCGAGTTGGCGGGAGTTCGACTGGGCAGTACTTC
CDR3: CASSFTRVGGSSTGQYF

J: TRBJ1-2
V: TRBV4-3
size: -
D: TRBD1
DNA: TGCGCCAGCAGCCAAGGACAGGGGAGGGGCTATGGCTACACCTTC
CDR3: CASSQGQGRGYGYTF

J: TRBJ2-7
V: TRBV5-5
size: -
D: TRBD2
DNA: TGTGCCAGCAGCCCCGGGACTAAGGTCGCCTACGAGCAGTACTTC
CDR3: CASSPGTKVAYEQYF

J: TRBJ2-2
V: TRBV4-3
size: -
D: -
DNA: TGCGCCAGCAGCCTTTTCAGCGAGGCAGGGAGGTCGAACACCGGGGAGCTGTTTTTT
CDR3: CASSLFSEAGRSNTGELFF

J: TRBJ2-1
V: TRBV29-1
size: few
D: -
DNA: TGCAGCGCCAAAGAGGTCGGCCAGGGAGCTAATGAGCAGTTCTTC
CDR3: CSAKEVGQGANEQFF

J: TRBJ2-1
V: TRBV7-6
size: many
D: -
DNA: TGTGCCAGCAGCTCAGGAAGCTCCTACAATGAGCAGTTCTTC
CDR3: CASSSGSSYNEQFF

J: TRBJ2-3
V: TRBV9
size: few
D: TRBD2
DNA: TGTGCCAGCAGCGTACCTAGCGGGAAAACAGATACGCAGTATTTT
CDR3: CASSVPSGKTDTQYF

J: TRBJ2-1
V: TRBV12-3/TRBV12-4
size: few
D: -
DNA: TGTGCCAGCAGACCTCGGGACGCATACAATGAGCAGTTCTTC
CDR3: CASRPRDAYNEQFF

J: TRBJ1-5
V: TRBV7-2
size: -
D: -
DNA: TGTGCCAGCAGCTTAGGGACTACTCTCAATCAGCCCCAGCATTTT
CDR3: CASSLGTTLNQPQHF

J: TRBJ1-4
V: TRBV5-1
size: -
D: -
DNA: TGCGCCAGCAGCTTGGGCGAGGCAAATGAAAAACTGTTTTTT
CDR3: CASSLGEANEKLFF

J: TRBJ2-4
V: TRBV5-1
size: -
D: TRBD1
DNA: TGCGCCAGCAGCTTGGGACAGGGTTTTGGGAACATTCAGTACTTC
CDR3: CASSLGQGFGNIQYF

J: TRBJ2-7
V: TRBV21-1
size: few
D: -
DNA: TGTGCCAGCAGCAAAGGCCTGGGAGCGGGGTCCTACGAGCAGTACTTC
CDR3: CASSKGLGAGSYEQYF

J: TRBJ2-7
V: TRBV29-1
size: few
D: -
DNA: TGCAGCGTAGTAGCGAGCGAGCAGTACTTC
CDR3: CSVVASEQYF

J: TRBJ2-3
V: TRBV7-8
size: few
D: -
DNA: TGTGCCAGCAGCTTAGATGGCTACAGAGGGGTGGGCACAGATACGCAGTATTTT
CDR3: CASSLDGYRGVGTDTQYF

J: TRBJ1-2
V: TRBV12-3/TRBV12-4
size: -
D: -
DNA: TGTGCCAGCAGTGCTAGACAAAACTATGGCTACACCTTC
CDR3: CASSARQNYGYTF

J: TRBJ1-6
V: TRBV7-2
size: few
D: -
DNA: TGTGCCAGCAGCTTTTCCCCCCTGGGTTCACCCCTCCACTTT
CDR3: CASSFSPLGSPLHF

J: TRBJ1-1
V: TRBV6-5
size: few
D: TRBD1
DNA: TGTGCCAGCAGCCCCGGGACAGGGATCATGAACACTGAAGCTTTCTTT
CDR3: CASSPGTGIMNTEAFF